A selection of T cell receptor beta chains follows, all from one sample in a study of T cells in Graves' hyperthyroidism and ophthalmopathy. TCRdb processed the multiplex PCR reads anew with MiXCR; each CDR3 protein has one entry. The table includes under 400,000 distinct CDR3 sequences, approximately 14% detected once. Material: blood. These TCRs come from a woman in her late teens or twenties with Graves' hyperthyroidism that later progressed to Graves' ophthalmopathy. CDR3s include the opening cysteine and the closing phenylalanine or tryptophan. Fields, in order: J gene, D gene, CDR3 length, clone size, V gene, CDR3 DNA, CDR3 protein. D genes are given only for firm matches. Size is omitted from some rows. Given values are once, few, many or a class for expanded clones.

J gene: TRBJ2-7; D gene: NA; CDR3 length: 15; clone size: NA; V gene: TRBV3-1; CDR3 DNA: TGTGCCAGCAGCCAAGGGTCGGGACCGGGCTACGAGCAGTACTTC; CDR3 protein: CASSQGSGPGYEQYF
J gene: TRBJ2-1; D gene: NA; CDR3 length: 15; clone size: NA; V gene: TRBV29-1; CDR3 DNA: TGCAGCGTTGATGGCGACCGCAGATATTACAATGAGCAGTTCTTC; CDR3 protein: CSVDGDRRYYNEQFF
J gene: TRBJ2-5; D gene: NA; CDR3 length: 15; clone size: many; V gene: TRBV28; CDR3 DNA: TGTGCCAGCAGTTTATACACGACAGCCCAAGAGACCCAGTACTTC; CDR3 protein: CASSLYTTAQETQYF
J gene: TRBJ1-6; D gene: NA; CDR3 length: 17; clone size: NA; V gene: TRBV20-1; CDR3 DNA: TGCAGTGCGAGATCGAACGAGAACATCTCCTATAATTCACCCCTCCACTTT; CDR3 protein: CSARSNENISYNSPLHF
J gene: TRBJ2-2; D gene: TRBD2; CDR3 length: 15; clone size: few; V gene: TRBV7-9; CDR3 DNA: TGTGGGACTAGCGGGAGGACCACGAACACCGGGGAGCTGTTTTTT; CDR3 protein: CGTSGRTTNTGELFF
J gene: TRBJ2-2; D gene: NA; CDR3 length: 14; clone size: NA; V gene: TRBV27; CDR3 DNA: TGTGCCAGCAGGGGTAGGGGAACCACCGGGGAGCTGTTTTTT; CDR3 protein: CASRGRGTTGELFF
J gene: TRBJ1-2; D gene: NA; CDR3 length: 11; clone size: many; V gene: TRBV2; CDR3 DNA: TGTGCCAGAACAGGGACGAGCGGCTACACCTTC; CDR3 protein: CARTGTSGYTF
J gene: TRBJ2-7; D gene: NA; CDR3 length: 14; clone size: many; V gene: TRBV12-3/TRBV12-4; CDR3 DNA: TGTGCCAGCAGCCGCCCCGGGTACTCCTACGAGCAGTACTTC; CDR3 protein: CASSRPGYSYEQYF
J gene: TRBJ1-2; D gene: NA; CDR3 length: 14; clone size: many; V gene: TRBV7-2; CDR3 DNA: TGTGCCAGCAGCTTAGGGGCAGGGAACTATGGCTACACCTTC; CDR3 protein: CASSLGAGNYGYTF
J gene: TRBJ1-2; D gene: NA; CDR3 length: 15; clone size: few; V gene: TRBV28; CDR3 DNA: TGTGCCAGCAGTTACGGAACAGGACTTAACTATGGCTACACCTTC; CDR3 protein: CASSYGTGLNYGYTF
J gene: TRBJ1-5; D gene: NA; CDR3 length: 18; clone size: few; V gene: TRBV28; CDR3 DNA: TGTGCCAGCAGTTTCTTAAGGGGCCGGAGAGCTAGCAATCAGCCCCAGCATTTT; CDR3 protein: CASSFLRGRRASNQPQHF
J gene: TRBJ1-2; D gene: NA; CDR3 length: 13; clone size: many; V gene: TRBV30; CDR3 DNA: TGTGCCTGGAGTGAAACAGGGACCCATGGCTACACCTTC; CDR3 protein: CAWSETGTHGYTF
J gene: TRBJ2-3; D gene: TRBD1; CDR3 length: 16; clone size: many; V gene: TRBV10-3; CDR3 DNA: TGTGCCATCAGTGACCTAGGGGGCTCGGGCACAGATACGCAGTATTTT; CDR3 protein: CAISDLGGSGTDTQYF
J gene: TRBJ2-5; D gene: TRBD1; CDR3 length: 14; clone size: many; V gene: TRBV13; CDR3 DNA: TGTGCCAGCAGCACGACAGGGGGGGAAGAGACCCAGTACTTC; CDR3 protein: CASSTTGGEETQYF
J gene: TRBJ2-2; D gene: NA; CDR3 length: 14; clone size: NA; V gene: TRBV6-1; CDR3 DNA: TGTGCCAGCACATTCAAGGTGGGCGTCCGGGAGCTGTTTTTT; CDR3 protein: CASTFKVGVRELFF
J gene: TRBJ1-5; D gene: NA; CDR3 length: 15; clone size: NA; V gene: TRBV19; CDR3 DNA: TGTGCCAGTACCACGGGGGGGGCGATGAGTCAGCCCCAGCATTTT; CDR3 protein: CASTTGGAMSQPQHF
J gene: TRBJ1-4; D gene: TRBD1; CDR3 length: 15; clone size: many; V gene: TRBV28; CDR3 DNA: TGTGCCAGCAGTCCCGAGGGGGCGGTGTATGAAAAACTGTTTTTT; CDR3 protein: CASSPEGAVYEKLFF
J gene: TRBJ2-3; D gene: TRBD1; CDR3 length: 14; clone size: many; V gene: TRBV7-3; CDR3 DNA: TGTGCCAGCAGCCCGACAGGGAATACAGATACGCAGTATTTT; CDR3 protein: CASSPTGNTDTQYF
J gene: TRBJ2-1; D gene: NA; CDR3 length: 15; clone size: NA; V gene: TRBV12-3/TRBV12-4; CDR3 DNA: TGTGCCAGCAGTTTTCGCTCGGGACTTTACAATGAGCAGTTCTTC; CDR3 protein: CASSFRSGLYNEQFF
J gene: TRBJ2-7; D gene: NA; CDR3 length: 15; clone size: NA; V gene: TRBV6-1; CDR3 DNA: TGTGCCAGCACCGGACAGTTTTCCTACTACTACGAGCAGTACTTC; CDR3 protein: CASTGQFSYYYEQYF
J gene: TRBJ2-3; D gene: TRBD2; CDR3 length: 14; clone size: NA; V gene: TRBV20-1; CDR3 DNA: TGCAGTGCTAGGTCTGGAGCGGGAGAGTGGGGGCAGTATTTT; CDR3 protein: CSARSGAGEWGQYF
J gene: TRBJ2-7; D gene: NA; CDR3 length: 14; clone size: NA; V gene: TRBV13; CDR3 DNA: TGTGCCAGCAGCTTAGGAGTGGGAGTCTACGAGCAGTACTTC; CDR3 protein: CASSLGVGVYEQYF
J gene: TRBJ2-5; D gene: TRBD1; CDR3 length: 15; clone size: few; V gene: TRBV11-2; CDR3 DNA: TGTGCCAGCAGCTTACAGGGGGCGCGAAGGGAGACCCAGTACTTC; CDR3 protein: CASSLQGARRETQYF
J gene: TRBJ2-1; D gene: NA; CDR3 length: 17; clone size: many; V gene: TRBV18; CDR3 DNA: TGTGCCAGCTCACCACCGTTAACAAGTAGCTCCTACAATGAGCAGTTCTTC; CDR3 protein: CASSPPLTSSSYNEQFF
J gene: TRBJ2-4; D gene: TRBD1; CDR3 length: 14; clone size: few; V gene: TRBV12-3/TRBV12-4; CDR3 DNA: TGTGCCAGCAGGAAGACAGGGGGTCAAAACATTCAGTACTTC; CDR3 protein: CASRKTGGQNIQYF
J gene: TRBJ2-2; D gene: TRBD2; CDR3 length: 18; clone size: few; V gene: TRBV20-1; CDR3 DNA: TGCAGTGCTAGAGAGGGGGAACTAGCGGGAGGGCCGCACGGGGAGCTGTTTTTT; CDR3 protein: CSAREGELAGGPHGELFF
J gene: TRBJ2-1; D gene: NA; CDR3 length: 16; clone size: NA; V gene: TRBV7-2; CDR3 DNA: TGTGCCAGCAGCGAATATGAAGGGAGTCCCTACAATGAGCAGTTCTTC; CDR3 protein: CASSEYEGSPYNEQFF
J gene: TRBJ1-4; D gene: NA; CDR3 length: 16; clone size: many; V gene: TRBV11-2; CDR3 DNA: TGTGCCAGCAGCTTAACCCCACGGCAGTTGAATGAAAAACTGTTTTTT; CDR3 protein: CASSLTPRQLNEKLFF
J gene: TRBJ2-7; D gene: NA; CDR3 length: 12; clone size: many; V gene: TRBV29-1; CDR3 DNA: TGCAGCGTTGCGGTTGGGGGATCCGAGCAGTACTTC; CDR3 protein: CSVAVGGSEQYF